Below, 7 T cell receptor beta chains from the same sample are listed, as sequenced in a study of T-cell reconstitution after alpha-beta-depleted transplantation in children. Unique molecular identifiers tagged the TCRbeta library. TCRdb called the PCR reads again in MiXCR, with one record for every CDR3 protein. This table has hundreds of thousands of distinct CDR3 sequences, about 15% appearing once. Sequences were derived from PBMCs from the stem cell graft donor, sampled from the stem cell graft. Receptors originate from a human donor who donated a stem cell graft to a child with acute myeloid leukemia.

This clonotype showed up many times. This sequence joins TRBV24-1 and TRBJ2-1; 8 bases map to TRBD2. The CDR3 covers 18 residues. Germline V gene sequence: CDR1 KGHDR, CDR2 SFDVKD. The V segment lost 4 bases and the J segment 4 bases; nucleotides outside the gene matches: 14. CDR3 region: CATSESIGGDGPYNEQFF. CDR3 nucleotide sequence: TGTGCCACCAGTGAATCGATCGGGGGGGACGGGCCGTACAATGAGCAGTTCTTC.

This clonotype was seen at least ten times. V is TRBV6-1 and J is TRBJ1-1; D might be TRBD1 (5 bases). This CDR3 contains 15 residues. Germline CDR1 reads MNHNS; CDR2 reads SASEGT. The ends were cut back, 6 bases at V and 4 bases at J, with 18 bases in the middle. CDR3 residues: CASSLGGPPVTEAFF. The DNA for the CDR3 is TGTGCCAGCAGCCTTGGGGGACCACCTGTCACTGAAGCTTTCTTT.

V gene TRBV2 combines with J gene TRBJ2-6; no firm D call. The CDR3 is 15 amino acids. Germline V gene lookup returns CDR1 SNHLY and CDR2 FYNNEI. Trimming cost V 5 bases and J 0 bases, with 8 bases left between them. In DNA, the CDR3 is TGTGCCAGCAGTCGACCGTACTCTGGGGCCAACGTCCTGACTTTC. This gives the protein CASSRPYSGANVLTF.

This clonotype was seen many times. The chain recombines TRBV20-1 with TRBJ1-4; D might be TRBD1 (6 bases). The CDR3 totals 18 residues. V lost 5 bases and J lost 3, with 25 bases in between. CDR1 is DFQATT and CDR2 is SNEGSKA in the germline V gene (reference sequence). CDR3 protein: CSASQGTYRVGANEKLFF. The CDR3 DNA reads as TGCAGTGCTTCCCAAGGGACATACCGTGTGGGGGCTAATGAAAAACTGTTTTTT.

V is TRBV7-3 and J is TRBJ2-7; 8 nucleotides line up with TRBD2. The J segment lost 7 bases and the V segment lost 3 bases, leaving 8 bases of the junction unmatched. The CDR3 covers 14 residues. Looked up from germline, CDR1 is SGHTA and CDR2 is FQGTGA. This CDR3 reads CASSFTLAGGEQYF. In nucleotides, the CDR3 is TGTGCCAGCAGCTTCACCCTAGCGGGTGGGGAGCAGTACTTC.

CDR3 amino acids: CASSLPAGGSRGNTIYF. CDR3 DNA sequence: TGTGCCAGCAGCTTACCCGCCGGAGGATCGAGGGGAAACACCATATATTTT. The chain links TRBV7-9 to TRBJ1-3, with no clear D. Trimming cost V 2 bases and J 4 bases, with 18 bases left between them. CDR1 and CDR2 (germline): SEHNR, FQNEAQ (reference sequence). CDR3 length: 17 amino acids.

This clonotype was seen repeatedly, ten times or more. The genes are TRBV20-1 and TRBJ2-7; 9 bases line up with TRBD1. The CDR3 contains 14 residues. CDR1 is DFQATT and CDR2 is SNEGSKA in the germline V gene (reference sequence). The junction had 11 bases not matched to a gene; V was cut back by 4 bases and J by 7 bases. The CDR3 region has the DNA TGCAGTGCTATGACAGGGGGAGGACGGGGGGAGCAGTACTTC. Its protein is CSAMTGGGRGEQYF.